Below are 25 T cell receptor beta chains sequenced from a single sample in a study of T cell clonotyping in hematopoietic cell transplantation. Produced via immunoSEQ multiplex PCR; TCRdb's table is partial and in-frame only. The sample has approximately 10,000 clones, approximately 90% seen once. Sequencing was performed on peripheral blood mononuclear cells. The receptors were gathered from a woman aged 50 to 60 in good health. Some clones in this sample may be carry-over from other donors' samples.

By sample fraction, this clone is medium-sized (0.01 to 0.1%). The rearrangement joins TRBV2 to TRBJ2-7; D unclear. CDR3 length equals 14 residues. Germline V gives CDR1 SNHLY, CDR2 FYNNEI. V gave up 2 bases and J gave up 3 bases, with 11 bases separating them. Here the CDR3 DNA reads TGTGCCAGCAGTGAAAACGACTTTTACTACGAGCAGTACTTC. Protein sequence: CASSENDFYYEQYF. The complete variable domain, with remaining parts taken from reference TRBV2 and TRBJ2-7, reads EPEVTQTPSHQVTQMGQEVILRCVPISNHLYFYWYRQILGQKVEFLVSFYNNEISEKSEIFDDQFSVERPDGSNFTLKIRSTKLEDSAMYFCASSENDFYYEQYFGPGTRLTVT.

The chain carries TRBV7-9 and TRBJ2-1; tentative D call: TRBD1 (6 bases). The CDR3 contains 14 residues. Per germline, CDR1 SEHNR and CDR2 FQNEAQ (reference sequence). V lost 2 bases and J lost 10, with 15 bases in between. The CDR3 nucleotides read TGTGCCAGCAGCTTAACACAGGGCGGCAGGGAGCAGTTCTTC. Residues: CASSLTQGGREQFF.

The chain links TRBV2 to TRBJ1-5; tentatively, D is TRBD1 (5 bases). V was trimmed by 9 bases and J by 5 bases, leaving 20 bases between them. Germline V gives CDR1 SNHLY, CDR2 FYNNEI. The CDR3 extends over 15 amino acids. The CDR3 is CASQWGLRGDQPQHF. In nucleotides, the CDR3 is TGTGCCAGTCAATGGGGTTTACGGGGGGATCAGCCCCAGCATTTT.

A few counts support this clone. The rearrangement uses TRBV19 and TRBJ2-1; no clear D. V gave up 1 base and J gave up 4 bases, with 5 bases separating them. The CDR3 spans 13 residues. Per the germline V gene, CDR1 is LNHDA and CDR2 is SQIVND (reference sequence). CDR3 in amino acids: CASSIALYNEQFF. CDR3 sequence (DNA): TGTGCCAGTAGTATAGCCCTGTACAATGAGCAGTTCTTC. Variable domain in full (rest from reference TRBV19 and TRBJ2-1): DGGITQSPKYLFRKEGQNVTLSCEQNLNHDAMYWYRQDPGQGLRLIYYSQIVNDFQKGDIAEGYSVSREKKESFPLTVTSAQKNPTAFYLCASSIALYNEQFFGPGTRLTVL.

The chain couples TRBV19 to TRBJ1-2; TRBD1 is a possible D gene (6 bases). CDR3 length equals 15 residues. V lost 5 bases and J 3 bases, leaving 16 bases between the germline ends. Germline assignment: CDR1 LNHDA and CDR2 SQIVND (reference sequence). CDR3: CASSRRQVPDYGYTF. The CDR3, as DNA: TGTGCCAGTAGTCGGAGACAGGTTCCTGACTATGGCTACACCTTC.

CDR3 protein: CASSAGPGSNQPQHF. The DNA for the CDR3 is TGTGCCAGCAGCGCCGGACCAGGTTCCAATCAGCCCCAGCATTTT. V gene TRBV5-6 combines with J gene TRBJ1-5; D gene ambiguous. Trimming removed 4 bases at V and 3 bases at J, with 14 bases between. Germline V gene sequence: CDR1 SGHDT, CDR2 YYEEEE. CDR3 length: 15 amino acids.

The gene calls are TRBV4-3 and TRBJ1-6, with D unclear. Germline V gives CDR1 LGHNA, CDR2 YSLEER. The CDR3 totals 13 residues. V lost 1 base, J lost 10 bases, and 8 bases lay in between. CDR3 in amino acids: CASSQGEESPLHF. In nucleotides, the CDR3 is TGCGCCAGCAGCCAAGGGGAAGAATCACCCCTCCACTTT.

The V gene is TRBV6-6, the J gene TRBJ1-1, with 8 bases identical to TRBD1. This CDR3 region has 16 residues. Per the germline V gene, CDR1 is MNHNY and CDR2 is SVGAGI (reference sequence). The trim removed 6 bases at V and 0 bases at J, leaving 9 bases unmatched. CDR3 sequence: CASSHTRTGLNTEAFF. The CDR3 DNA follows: TGTGCCAGCAGCCACACACGGACAGGGCTGAACACTGAAGCTTTCTTT.

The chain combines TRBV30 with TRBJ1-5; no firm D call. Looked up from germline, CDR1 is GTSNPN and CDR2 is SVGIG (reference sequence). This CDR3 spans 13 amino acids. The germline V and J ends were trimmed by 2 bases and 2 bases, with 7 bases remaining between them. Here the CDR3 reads CAWSSRGNQPQHF. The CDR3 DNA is TGTGCCTGGAGTAGCCGGGGCAATCAGCCCCAGCATTTT.

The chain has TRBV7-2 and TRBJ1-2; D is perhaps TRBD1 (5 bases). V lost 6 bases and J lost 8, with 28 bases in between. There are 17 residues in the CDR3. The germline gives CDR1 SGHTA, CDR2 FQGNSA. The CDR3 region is CASSPPAGAGRFIGYTF. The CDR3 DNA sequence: TGTGCCAGCAGTCCCCCGGCCGGGGCAGGGAGGTTTATAGGCTACACCTTC.

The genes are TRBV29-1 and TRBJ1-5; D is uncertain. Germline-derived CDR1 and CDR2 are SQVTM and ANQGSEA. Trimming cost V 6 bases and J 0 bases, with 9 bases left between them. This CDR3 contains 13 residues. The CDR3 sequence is CSVAENSNQPQHF. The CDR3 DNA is TGCAGCGTAGCAGAAAATAGCAATCAGCCCCAGCATTTT.

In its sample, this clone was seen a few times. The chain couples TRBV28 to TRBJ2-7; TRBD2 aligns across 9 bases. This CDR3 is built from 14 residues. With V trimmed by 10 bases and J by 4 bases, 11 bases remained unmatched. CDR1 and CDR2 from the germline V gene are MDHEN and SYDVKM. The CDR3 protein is CATNTAGGLYEQYF. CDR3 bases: TGTGCCACCAACACCGCGGGGGGGCTATACGAGCAGTACTTC.

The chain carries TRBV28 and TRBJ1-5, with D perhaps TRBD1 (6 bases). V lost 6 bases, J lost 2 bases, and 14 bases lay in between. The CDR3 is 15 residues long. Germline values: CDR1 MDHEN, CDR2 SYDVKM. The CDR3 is CASSLGGGGNQPQHF. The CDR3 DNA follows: TGTGCCAGCAGCCTAGGGGGAGGGGGCAATCAGCCCCAGCATTTT.

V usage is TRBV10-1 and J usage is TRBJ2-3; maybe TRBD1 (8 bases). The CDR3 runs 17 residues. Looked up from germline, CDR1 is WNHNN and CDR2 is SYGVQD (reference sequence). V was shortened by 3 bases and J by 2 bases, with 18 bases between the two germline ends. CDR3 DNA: TGCGCCAGCAGTGATGCCAGGGGGCGGGGGACCACAGATACGCAGTATTTT. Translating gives CASSDARGRGTTDTQYF.

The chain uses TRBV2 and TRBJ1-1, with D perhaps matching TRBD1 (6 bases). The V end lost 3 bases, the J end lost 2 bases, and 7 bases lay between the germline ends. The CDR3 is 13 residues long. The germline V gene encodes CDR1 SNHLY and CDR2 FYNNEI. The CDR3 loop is CASSDRGNTEAFF. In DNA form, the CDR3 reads TGTGCCAGCAGTGACAGGGGAAACACTGAAGCTTTCTTT.

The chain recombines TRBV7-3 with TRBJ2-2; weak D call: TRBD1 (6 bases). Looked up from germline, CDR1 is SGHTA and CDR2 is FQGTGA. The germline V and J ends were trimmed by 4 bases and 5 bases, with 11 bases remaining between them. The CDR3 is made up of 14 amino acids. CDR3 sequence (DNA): TGTGCCAGCAGCTCTGGACAGATAACCGGGGAGCTGTTTTTT. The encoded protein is CASSSGQITGELFF.

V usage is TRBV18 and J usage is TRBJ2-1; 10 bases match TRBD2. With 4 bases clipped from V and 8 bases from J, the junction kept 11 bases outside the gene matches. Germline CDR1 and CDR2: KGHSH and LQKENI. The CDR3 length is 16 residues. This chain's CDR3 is CASSLKAGGRPYEQFF. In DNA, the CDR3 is TGTGCCAGCTCACTAAAAGCGGGGGGGCGACCATATGAGCAGTTCTTC.

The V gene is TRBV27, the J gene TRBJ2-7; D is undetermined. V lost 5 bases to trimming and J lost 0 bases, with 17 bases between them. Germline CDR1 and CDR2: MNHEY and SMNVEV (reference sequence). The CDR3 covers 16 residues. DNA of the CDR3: TGTGCCAGCAGTAACCGTCTCACTACGAGCTCCTACGAGCAGTACTTC. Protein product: CASSNRLTTSSYEQYF.

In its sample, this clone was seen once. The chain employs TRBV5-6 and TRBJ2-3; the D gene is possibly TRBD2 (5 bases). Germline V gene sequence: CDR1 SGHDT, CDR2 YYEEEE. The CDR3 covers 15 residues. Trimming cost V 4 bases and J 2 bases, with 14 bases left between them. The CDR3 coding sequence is TGTGCCAGCAGCCCCCTAGCAAGACCCACAGATACGCAGTATTTT. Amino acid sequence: CASSPLARPTDTQYF.

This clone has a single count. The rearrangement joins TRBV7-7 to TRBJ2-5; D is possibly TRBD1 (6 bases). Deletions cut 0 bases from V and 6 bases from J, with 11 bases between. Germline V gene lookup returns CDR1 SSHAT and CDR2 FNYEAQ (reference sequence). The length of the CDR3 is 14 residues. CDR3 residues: CASSLAARGQTQYF. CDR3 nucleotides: TGTGCCAGCAGCTTAGCGGCCAGGGGTCAGACCCAGTACTTC.

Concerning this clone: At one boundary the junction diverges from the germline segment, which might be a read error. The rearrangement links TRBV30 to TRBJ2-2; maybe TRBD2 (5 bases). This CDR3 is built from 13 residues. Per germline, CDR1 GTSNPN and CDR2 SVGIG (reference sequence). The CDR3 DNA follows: TGTGCCTGGAGTCCCGGGAACGCCGGGGAGCTGTTTTTT. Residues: CAWSPGNAGELFF.

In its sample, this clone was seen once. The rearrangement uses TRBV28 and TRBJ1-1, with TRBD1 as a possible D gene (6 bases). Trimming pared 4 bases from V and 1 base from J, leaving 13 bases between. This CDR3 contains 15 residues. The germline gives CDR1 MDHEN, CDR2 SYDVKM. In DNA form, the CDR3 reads TGTGCCAGCAGTTACCCCAGGGGATGGAACACTGAAGCTTTCTTT. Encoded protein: CASSYPRGWNTEAFF.

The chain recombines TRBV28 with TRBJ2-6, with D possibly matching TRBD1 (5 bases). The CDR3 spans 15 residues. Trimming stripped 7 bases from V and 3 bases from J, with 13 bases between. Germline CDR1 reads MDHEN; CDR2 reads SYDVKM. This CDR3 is CASNSAQGGANVLTF. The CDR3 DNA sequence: TGTGCCAGCAACTCGGCCCAGGGTGGGGCCAACGTCCTGACTTTC.

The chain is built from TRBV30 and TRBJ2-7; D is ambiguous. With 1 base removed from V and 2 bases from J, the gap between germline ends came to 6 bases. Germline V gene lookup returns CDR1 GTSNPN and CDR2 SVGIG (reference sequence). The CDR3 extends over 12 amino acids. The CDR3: CAWSGYPYEQYF. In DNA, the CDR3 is TGTGCCTGGAGTGGGTACCCCTACGAGCAGTACTTC.

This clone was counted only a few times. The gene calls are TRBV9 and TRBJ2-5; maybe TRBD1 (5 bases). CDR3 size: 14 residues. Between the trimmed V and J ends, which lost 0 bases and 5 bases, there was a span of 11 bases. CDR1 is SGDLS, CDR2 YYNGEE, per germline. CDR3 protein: CASSVEGQGETQYF. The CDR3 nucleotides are TGTGCCAGCAGCGTAGAAGGGCAGGGTGAGACCCAGTACTTC.